A single sample is the source of the 16 T cell receptor beta chains below, sequenced in a study of T cell changes during pregnancy in multiple sclerosis. The assay was immunoSEQ multiplex PCR, and TCRdb's table has in-frame clones only and misses some. In the table there are under 25,000 clones, 85% of which are singletons. The input for sequencing was CD8+ T cells from peripheral blood mononuclear cells, taken in the first trimester of pregnancy. The receptors come from a female donor in good health, enrolled as a control in a pregnancy study.

This rearrangement joins TRBV30 to TRBJ1-1; D is undetermined. CDR1 and CDR2 from the germline V gene are GTSNPN and SVGIG (reference sequence). CDR3 size: 11 residues. V lost 3 bases to trimming and J lost 7 bases, with 9 bases between them. DNA for the CDR3: TGTGCCTGGAGGGCCACGGGTGAAGCTTTCTTT. Protein: CAWRATGEAFF.

This chain links TRBV7-2 with TRBJ2-1; a possible D gene is TRBD2 (7 bases). Germline loops: CDR1 SGHTA, CDR2 FQGNSA. The CDR3 spans 13 residues. V dropped 7 bases and J dropped 10 bases, with 17 bases sitting between them. The CDR3 loop reads CASTQGGGREQFF. The CDR3 DNA reads TGTGCCAGCACCCAGGGCGGGGGCAGGGAGCAGTTCTTC. Variable domain in full (rest from reference TRBV7-2 and TRBJ2-1): GAGVSQSPSNKVTEKGKDVELRCDPISGHTALYWYRQSLGQGLEFLIYFQGNSAPDKSGLPSDRFSAERTGGSVSTLTIQRTQQEDSAVYLCASTQGGGREQFFGPGTRLTVL.

This clone was counted between two and nine times. This chain uses TRBV27 with TRBJ1-4; 11 bases align to TRBD1. The CDR3 is 16 residues long. Germline V CDR1 and CDR2: MNHEY, SMNVEV (reference sequence). J lost 7 bases, V lost 5 bases, and 9 bases had no gene match. CDR3 sequence (DNA): TGTGCCAGCAGTACATCACCTGGGACAGGGGGTGAAAAACTGTTTTTT. Protein product: CASSTSPGTGGEKLFF.

This clone appeared a few times. This rearrangement joins TRBV7-7 to TRBJ1-1; no reliable D call. There are 15 residues in the CDR3. Trimming pared 5 bases from V and 1 base from J, leaving 14 bases between. Per the germline V gene, CDR1 is SSHAT and CDR2 is FNYEAQ (reference sequence). CDR3 region: CASSPAPGPNTEAFF. The CDR3 DNA reads as TGTGCCAGCAGCCCCGCGCCAGGCCCGAACACTGAAGCTTTCTTT.

This sequence joins TRBV25-1 and TRBJ2-2; D perhaps matches TRBD1 (6 bases). The CDR3 totals 15 residues. CDR1 is MGHDK, CDR2 SYGVNS, per germline. Deletions cut 4 bases from V and 1 base from J, with 10 bases between. The CDR3 loop is CASSVTTGNTGELFF. CDR3 nucleotide sequence: TGTGCCAGCAGTGTAACGACAGGGAACACCGGGGAGCTGTTTTTT.

This clone came up once. The V gene is TRBV6-4, the J gene TRBJ1-1; 10 nucleotides match TRBD1. The CDR3 consists of 14 residues. The V and J ends lost 5 bases and 2 bases, in that order; junction bases with no gene match: 2. Per the germline V gene, CDR1 is MRHNA and CDR2 is SNTAGT. The CDR3 DNA reads TGTGCCAGCAGTACGACAGGGGGCAACACTGAAGCTTTCTTT. This gives the protein CASSTTGGNTEAFF.

V and J are TRBV7-3 and TRBJ2-1; 12 bases are a match to TRBD2. The CDR3 consists of 15 residues. Losses at the gene ends were 5 bases for V and 6 bases for J; bases not matched to a gene: 5. The germline gives CDR1 SGHTA, CDR2 FQGTGA. CDR3 sequence: CASSPGLAGPNEQFF. In DNA, the CDR3 is TGTGCCAGCAGCCCCGGACTAGCGGGGCCCAATGAGCAGTTCTTC.

The J gene is TRBJ2-1, the V gene TRBV29-1, with 9 bases that match TRBD2. This CDR3 is built from 16 residues. V shed 2 bases, J shed 0 bases, and the junction held 5 bases outside the gene matches. Germline CDR1 reads SQVTM; CDR2 reads ANQGSEA. CDR3 in amino acids: CSVELWRGGSYNEQFF. CDR3 in DNA: TGCAGCGTTGAATTGTGGCGGGGGGGCTCCTACAATGAGCAGTTCTTC.

This rearrangement joins TRBV6-1 to TRBJ2-1, with TRBD2 matching over 12 bases. This CDR3 has 15 residues. Unmatched junction bases numbered 6, after V lost 4 bases and J lost 8 bases. The germline gives CDR1 MNHNS, CDR2 SASEGT. The CDR3 protein is CASSGGTSGSDEQFF. The DNA of the CDR3 is TGTGCCAGCAGTGGCGGGACTAGCGGGTCGGATGAGCAGTTCTTC.

The chain is built from TRBV10-3 and TRBJ1-2; possibly TRBD1 for D (6 bases). The CDR3 covers 14 residues. Germline V gene lookup returns CDR1 ENHRY and CDR2 SYGVKD. The V gene lost 8 bases and the J gene lost 9 bases, with 22 bases spanning the gap. CDR3 protein: CAIRPEGGGTSYTF. CDR3 sequence (DNA): TGTGCCATCCGACCAGAAGGGGGGGGGACAAGCTACACCTTC.

The chain links TRBV9 to TRBJ1-1; maybe TRBD1 (5 bases). Looked up from germline, CDR1 is SGDLS and CDR2 is YYNGEE. The CDR3 spans 14 residues. Trimming stripped 4 bases from V and 6 bases from J, with 16 bases between. CDR3 nucleotide sequence: TGTGCCAGCAGCACGGGGCGGGATGAGCCTGAAGCTTTCTTT. Amino acid sequence: CASSTGRDEPEAFF.

The V gene is TRBV21-1, the J gene TRBJ2-3; TRBD2, as called in the table, went unchecked against the DNA. TRBV21-1 is flagged as a pseudogene. This CDR3 contains 14 residues. The CDR3 protein is CASSKAEGPDTQYF. As DNA, the CDR3 is TGTGCCAGCAGCAAAGCCGAGGGTCCAGATACGCAGTATTTT.

The chain employs TRBV29-1 and TRBJ2-1; TRBD2 matches 14 bases. After removal of 6 bases from V and 4 bases from J, the junction contained 2 bases not matched to a gene. Germline CDR1 and CDR2: SQVTM and ANQGSEA. The CDR3 is made up of 14 amino acids. CDR3: CSVRTSGRYNEQFF. DNA for the CDR3: TGCAGCGTGCGGACTAGCGGGAGGTACAATGAGCAGTTCTTC.

The chain recombines TRBV12-5 with TRBJ1-2, with 12 bases lining up with TRBD1. The CDR3 is 14 amino acids. V trimming: 6 bases; J trimming: 7 bases; junction bases outside the gene matches: 6. CDR1 is LGHNT and CDR2 is FRNRAP in the germline V gene. The CDR3 sequence: CASGPGQGASGYTF. The CDR3, as DNA: TGTGCTAGTGGGCCGGGACAGGGGGCGAGTGGCTACACCTTC.

This chain connects TRBV5-8 to TRBJ1-5; 11 bases agree with TRBD1. The V gene's germline CDR1 is SGHTS and CDR2 YDEGEE. The ends lost 4 bases at V and 9 bases at J; junction bases unmatched: 9. The CDR3 contains 15 residues. The DNA for the CDR3 is TGTGCCAGCAGCGCCGGGACAGGGGGGTCCAGGCCCCAGCATTTT. Residues: CASSAGTGGSRPQHF.

The chain joins TRBV2 to TRBJ1-4, with no clear D. V lost 8 bases and J lost 4, with 11 bases in between. The CDR3 totals 13 residues. Germline CDR1 reads SNHLY; CDR2 reads FYNNEI. The CDR3 DNA reads TGTGCCAGCTTCTCGGAGTATAATGAAAAACTGTTTTTT. Protein: CASFSEYNEKLFF.